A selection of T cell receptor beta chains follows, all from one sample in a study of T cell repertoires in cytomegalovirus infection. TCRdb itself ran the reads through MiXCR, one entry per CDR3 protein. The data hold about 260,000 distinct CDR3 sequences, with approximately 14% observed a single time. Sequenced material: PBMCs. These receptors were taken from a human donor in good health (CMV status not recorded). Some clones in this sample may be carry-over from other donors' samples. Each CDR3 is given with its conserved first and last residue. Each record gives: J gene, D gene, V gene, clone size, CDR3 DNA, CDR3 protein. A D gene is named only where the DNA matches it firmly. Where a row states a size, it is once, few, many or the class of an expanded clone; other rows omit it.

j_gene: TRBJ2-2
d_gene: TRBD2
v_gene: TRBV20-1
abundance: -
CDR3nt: TGCAGTGGATCACGGACTAGCGGAAACACCGGGGAGCTGTTTTTT
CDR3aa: CSGSRTSGNTGELFF

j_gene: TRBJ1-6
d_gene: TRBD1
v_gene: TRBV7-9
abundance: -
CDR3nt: TGTGCCAGCAGCTTATACGGGACAGATAATTCACCCCTCCACTTT
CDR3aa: CASSLYGTDNSPLHF

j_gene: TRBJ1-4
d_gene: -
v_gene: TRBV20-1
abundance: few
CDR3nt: TGCAGTGCTAGAGATATGAGGGGCGCCGGTGAAAAACTGTTTTTT
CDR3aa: CSARDMRGAGEKLFF

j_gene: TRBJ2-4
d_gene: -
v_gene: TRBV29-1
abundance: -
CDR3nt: TGCAGCGTTGAACAGGGGGCCAAAAACATTCAGTACTTC
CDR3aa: CSVEQGAKNIQYF

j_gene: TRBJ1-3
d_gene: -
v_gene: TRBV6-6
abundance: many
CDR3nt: TGTGCCAGCAGTTACTCCCAAGTTAGGGGAGGAAACACCATATATTTT
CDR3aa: CASSYSQVRGGNTIYF

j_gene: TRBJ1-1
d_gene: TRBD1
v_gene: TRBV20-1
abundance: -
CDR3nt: TGCAGTGCTAGACCGCGGACAGGGGGCCGGTACGCTGAAGCTTTCTTT
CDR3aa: CSARPRTGGRYAEAFF

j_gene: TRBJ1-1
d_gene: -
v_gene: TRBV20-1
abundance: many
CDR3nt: TGCAGTGCTAGTAGGGGAATAACTGAAGCTTTCTTT
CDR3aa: CSASRGITEAFF

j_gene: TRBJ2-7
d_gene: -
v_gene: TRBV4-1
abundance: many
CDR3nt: TGCGCCAGCAGCCAAGTTGCGTGGGGTGGCGAGCAGTACTTC
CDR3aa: CASSQVAWGGEQYF

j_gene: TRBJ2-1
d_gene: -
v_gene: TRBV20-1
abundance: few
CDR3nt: TGCAGTGCTCTCCTGGCGGAGTGGAATGAGCAGTTCTTC
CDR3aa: CSALLAEWNEQFF

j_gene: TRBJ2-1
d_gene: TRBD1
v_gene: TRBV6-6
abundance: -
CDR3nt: TGTGCCAGCTCGACAGGGGTCTACAATGAGCGGTTCTTC
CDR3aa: CASSTGVYNERFF

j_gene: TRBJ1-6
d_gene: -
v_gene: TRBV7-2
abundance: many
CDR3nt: TGTGCCAGCAGTAGTACTCGGGACGGTTATTCACCCCTCCACTTT
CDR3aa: CASSSTRDGYSPLHF

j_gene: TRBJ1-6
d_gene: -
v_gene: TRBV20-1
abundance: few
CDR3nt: TGCAGTGCTGGTTCCGACAGGTCTAATTCACCCCTCCACTTT
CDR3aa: CSAGSDRSNSPLHF

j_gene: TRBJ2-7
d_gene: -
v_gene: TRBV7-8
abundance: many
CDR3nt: TGTGCCAGCAGCCTCGGGACAACCTACGAGCAGTACTTC
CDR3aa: CASSLGTTYEQYF

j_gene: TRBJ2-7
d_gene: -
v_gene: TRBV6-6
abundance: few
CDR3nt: TGTGCCAGCAGTTACACCCCGGCCGCGGGGCCCTACGAGCAGTACTTC
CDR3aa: CASSYTPAAGPYEQYF

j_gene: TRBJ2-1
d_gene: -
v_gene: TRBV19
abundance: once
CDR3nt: TGTGCCAGTAGTATCGCAAGGTCCTACAATGACCAGTTCTTC
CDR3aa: CASSIARSYNDQFF

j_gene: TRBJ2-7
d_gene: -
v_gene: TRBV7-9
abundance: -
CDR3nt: TGTGCCAGCAGCTTAGGCTGGGGTACCTACGAGCAGTACTTC
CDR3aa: CASSLGWGTYEQYF

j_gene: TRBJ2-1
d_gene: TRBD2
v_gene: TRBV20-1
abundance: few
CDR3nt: TGCAGTGCTGAAGCGGGGGAAGGCTCCTACAATGAGCAGTTCTTC
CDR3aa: CSAEAGEGSYNEQFF

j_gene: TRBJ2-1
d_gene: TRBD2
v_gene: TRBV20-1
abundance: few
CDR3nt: TGCAGTGCTACAAAGCGGGGGGGCTACAATGAGCAGTTCTTC
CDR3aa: CSATKRGGYNEQFF

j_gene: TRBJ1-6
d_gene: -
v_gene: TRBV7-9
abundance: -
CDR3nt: TGTGCCAGCAGCTTAGGATTGGATTCACCCCTCCACTTT
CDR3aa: CASSLGLDSPLHF

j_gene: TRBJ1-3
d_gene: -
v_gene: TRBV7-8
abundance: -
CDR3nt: TGTGCCAGCAGCTTAGATCGTAGTTTAGGAAACACCATATATTTT
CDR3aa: CASSLDRSLGNTIYF

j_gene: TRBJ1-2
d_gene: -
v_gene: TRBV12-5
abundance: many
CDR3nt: TGTGCTAGTGGTTTGGGTTGGGTGAACTATGGCTACACCTTC
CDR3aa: CASGLGWVNYGYTF

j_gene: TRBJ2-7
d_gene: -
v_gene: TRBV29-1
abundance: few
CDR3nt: TGCAGCGTTGTAGTCCGGGGGAAGTGGAACGAGCAGTACTTC
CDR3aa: CSVVVRGKWNEQYF

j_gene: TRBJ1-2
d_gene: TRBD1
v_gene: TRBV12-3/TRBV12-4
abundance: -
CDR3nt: TGTGCCAGCAGTTTGGCAGGGGGCGCCTACACCTTC
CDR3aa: CASSLAGGAYTF

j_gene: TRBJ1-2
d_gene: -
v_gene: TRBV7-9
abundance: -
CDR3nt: TGTGCCAGCAGCAGGACAGATCTCTATGGCTACACCTTC
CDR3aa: CASSRTDLYGYTF

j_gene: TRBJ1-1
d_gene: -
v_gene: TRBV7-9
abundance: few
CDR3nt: TGTGCCAGCAGCTACGCGAACACTGAAGCTTTCTTT
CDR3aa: CASSYANTEAFF

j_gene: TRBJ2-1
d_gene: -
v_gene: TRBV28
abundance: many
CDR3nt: TGTGCCAGCAGTTTAAGGCGGGGCCGGAGCTCCTACAATGAGCAGTTCTTC
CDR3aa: CASSLRRGRSSYNEQFF

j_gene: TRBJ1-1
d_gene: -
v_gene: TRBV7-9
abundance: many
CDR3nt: TGTGCCAGCAGCCCCCGGCAGGGAACGAACACTGAAGCTTTCTTT
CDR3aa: CASSPRQGTNTEAFF

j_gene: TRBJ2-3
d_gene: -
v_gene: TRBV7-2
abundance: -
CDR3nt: TGTGCCAGCAGCTTCTGGGGATCGGATACGCAGTATTTT
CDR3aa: CASSFWGSDTQYF

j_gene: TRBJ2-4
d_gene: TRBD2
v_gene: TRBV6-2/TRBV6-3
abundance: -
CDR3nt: TGTGCCAGCAGTTACGAGAGGCTTGCGGGAGTTCATGGCATTCAGTACTTC
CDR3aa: CASSYERLAGVHGIQYF

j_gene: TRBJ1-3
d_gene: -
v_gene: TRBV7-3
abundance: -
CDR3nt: TGTGCCAGCAGCTTAAATCCGGCCGGAAACACCATATATTTT
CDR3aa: CASSLNPAGNTIYF

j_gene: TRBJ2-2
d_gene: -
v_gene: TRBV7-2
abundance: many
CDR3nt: TGTGCCAGCAGCTTAGTGGCAGGAGCCGGAACCGGGGAGCTGTTTTTT
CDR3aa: CASSLVAGAGTGELFF

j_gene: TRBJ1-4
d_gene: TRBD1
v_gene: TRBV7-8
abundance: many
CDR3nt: TGTGCCAGCAGCTCACGGGGACAGGGCCGGGAAAAACTGTTTTTT
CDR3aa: CASSSRGQGREKLFF

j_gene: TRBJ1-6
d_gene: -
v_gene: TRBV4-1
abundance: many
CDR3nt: TGCGCCAGCAGCCAAGATACGGGGAGCTCCTATAATTCACCCCTCCACTTT
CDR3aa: CASSQDTGSSYNSPLHF

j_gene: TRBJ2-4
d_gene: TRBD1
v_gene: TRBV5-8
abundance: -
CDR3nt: TGTGCCAGCAGCTTGGGACAGGGCAACATTCAGTACTTC
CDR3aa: CASSLGQGNIQYF

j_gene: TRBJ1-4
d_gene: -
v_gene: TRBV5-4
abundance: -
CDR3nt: TGTGCCAGCAGCTTAAGACAGGCTAATGAAAAACTGTTTTTT
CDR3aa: CASSLRQANEKLFF

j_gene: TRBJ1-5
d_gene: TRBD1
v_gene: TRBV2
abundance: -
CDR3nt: TGTGCCAGCACCGGTTCAGGGGGAAATCAGCCCCAGCATTTT
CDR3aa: CASTGSGGNQPQHF

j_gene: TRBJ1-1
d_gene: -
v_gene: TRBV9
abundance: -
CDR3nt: TGTGCCAGCAGCGTAGGGGGTGGGAGTGAAGCTTTCTTT
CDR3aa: CASSVGGGSEAFF

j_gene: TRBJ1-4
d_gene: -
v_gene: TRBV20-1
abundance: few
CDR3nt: TGCAGCGTACCTAGCGACGGAGAAAAACTGTTTTTT
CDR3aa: CSVPSDGEKLFF

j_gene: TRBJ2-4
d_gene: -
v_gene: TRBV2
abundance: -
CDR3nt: TGTGCCAGCAGCCCAGAGAACATTCAGTACTTC
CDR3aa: CASSPENIQYF

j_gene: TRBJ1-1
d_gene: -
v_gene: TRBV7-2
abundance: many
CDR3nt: TGTGCCAGCAGCTTAGTCTGGGGAAGAACTGAAGCTTTCTTT
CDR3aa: CASSLVWGRTEAFF

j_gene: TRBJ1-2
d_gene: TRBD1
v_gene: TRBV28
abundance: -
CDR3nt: TGTGCCAGCAGTTCGGACAGGCCAACGGGCTACACCTTC
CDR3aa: CASSSDRPTGYTF

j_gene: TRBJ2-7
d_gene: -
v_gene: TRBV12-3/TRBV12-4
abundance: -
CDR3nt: TGTGCCAGCAGTCCCTTGACAGACTCCTACGAGCAGTACTTC
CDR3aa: CASSPLTDSYEQYF

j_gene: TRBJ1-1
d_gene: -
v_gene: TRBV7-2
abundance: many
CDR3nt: TGTGCCAGCAGCAAGAGAGGGGGGAACACTGAAGCTTTCTTT
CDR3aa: CASSKRGGNTEAFF

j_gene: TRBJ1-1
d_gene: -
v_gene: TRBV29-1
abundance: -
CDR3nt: TGCAGCGTTTCTCTATCAAAGGGTGAAGCTTTCTTT
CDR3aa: CSVSLSKGEAFF

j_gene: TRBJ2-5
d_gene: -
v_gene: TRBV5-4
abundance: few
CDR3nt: TGTGCCTACATAGGCGTGCTATACTCGGCGCAAGAGACCCAGTACTTC
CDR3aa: CAYIGVLYSAQETQYF